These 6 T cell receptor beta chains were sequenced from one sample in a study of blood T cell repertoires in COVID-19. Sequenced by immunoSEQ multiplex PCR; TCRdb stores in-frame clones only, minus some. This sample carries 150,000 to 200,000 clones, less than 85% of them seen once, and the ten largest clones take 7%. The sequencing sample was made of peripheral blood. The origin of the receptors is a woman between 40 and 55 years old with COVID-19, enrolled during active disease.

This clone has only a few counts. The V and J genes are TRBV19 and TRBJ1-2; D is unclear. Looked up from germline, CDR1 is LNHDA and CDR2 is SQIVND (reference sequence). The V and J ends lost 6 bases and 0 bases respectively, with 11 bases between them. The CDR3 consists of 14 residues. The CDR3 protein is CASRSTAANYGYTF. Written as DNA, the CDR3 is TGTGCCAGTAGGTCTACAGCAGCTAACTATGGCTACACCTTC. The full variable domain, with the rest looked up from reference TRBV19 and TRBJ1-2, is DGGITQSPKYLFRKEGQNVTLSCEQNLNHDAMYWYRQDPGQGLRLIYYSQIVNDFQKGDIAEGYSVSREKKESFPLTVTSAQKNPTAFYLCASRSTAANYGYTFGSGTRLTVV.

The CDR3 bases are TGTGCCAGCAGACTACTGGAGGGTAACACCATATATTTT. Its translation is CASRLLEGNTIYF. The chain recombines TRBV3-1 (or the pseudogene TRBV3-2) with TRBJ1-3; no clear D gene. The germline V gene encodes CDR1 LGHDT and CDR2 YNNKEL (reference sequence). V lost 6 bases and J lost 7, with 13 bases in between. CDR3 length: 13 amino acids.

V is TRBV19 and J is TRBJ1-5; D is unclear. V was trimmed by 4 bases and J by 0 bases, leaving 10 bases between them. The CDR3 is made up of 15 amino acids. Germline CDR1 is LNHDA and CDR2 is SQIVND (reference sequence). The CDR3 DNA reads TGTGCCAGTAGTAGAAGCTTCTATAGCAATCAGCCCCAGCATTTT. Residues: CASSRSFYSNQPQHF.

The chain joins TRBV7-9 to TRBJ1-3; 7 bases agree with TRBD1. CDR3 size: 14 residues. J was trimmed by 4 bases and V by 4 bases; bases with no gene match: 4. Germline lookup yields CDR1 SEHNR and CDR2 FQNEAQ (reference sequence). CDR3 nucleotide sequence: TGTGCCAGCAGCTCAGACAGGGCCGGAAACACCATATATTTT. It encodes CASSSDRAGNTIYF.

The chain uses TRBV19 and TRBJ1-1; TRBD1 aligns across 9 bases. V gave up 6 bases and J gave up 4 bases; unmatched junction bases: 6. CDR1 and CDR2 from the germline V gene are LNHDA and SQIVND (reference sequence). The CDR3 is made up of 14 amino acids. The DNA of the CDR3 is TGTGCCAGTAGGGGACAGGGAACCGGCACTGAAGCTTTCTTT. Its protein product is CASRGQGTGTEAFF.

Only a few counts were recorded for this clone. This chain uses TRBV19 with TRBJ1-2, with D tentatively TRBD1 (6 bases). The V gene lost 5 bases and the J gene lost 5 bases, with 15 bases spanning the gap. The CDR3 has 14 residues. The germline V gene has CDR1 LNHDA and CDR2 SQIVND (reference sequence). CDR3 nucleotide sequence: TGTGCCAGTAGTGTCCAGGGGACTATTTATGGCTACACCTTC. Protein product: CASSVQGTIYGYTF.